This entry features one T cell receptor beta chain sequence. What it binds is not known. The J segment lost 1 base and the V segment lost 3 bases, leaving 5 bases of the junction unmatched. This CDR3 is 15 amino acids long. CDR1 SGHRS and CDR2 YFSETQ come from the germline V gene. These data come from a study of cytomegalovirus exposure and HLA in healthy donors. The PCR made use of 60 Vbeta and 13 Jbeta primers. The table came from immunoSEQ multiplex PCR; TCRdb's copy has only in-frame clones and leaves some out. The sample lists under 250,000 clones; over 80% were seen once. Donors sampled were nominally healthy, though unrecorded immune exposures were likely. The study, taken as a whole, reports: In a later analysis, donors in an Asian-associated ancestry cluster reportedly had fewer N-insertions in productive TCRs than the cohort mean. According to an earlier analysis, most TCR beta V segments yielded productive rearrangements about 87% or about 30% of the time. TCR beta V- and J-gene trimming was later associated with a missense DCLRE1C variant.

Material for sequencing was PBMCs. The chain has TRBV5-1 and TRBJ2-7, with 9 bases identical to TRBD1. This TCR derives from a boy between 2 and 10 years old in good health and CMV-seronegative. The CDR3 DNA reads as TGCGCCAGCAGCTGGGCCGGGACAGGGTCCTACGAGCAGTACTTC. Protein: CASSWAGTGSYEQYF.